This T cell receptor (beta chain) was recorded in a study of shared clonotypes between healthy human individuals. In the study overall: Every donor yielded three CD4 naive, three CD4 memory, two CD8 naive and one CD8 memory plate. Study outcomes and limitations: Incomplete sequencing of sorted subsets was indicated by rarefaction despite large depth.

CDR1 is KGHSH and CDR2 is LQKENI in the germline V gene. The CDR3 has 15 residues. V lost 6 bases and J 4 bases, leaving 17 bases between the germline ends. About this clone: The antigen remains unidentified.

Assay runs were performed at deep level. The table came from immunoSEQ multiplex PCR; TCRdb's copy has only in-frame clones and leaves some out. The sample yields 550,000 to 800,000 clones, less than 85% seen once. Study donors comprised healthy, HIV-negative adults devoid of recent acute infection or vaccination. This receptor was obtained from a woman aged 25 to 39 in good health. This chain joins TRBV18 and TRBJ2-3, with D tentatively TRBD1 or TRBD2 (5 bases each). What was sequenced was memory CD4+ T cells sorted from blood. Specified subset: CD45RA-negative fraction. CDR3 coding DNA: TGTGCCAGCTCCCCTCTTCGAGGGGAGTCAGATACGCAGTATTTT. Translated: CASSPLRGESDTQYF. The full variable domain, completed using reference TRBV18 and TRBJ2-3, is NAGVMQNPRHLVRRRGQEARLRCSPMKGHSHVYWYRQLPEEGLKFMVYLQKENIIDESGMPKERFSAEFPKEGPSILRIQQVVRGDSAAYFCASSPLRGESDTQYFGPGTRLTVL.